The 21 T cell receptor beta chains listed next were all sequenced from one sample in a study of beta chain features in type 1 diabetes. Expressed TCRB transcripts were sequenced, since all the RNA that had been isolated was reverse transcribed. Data came from immunoSEQ multiplex PCR; TCRdb stores just in-frame clones and leaves some out. The sample shows about 150,000 clones, over 8.5% of them seen only once. Sequencing was performed on central memory CD4+ T cells from blood. The receptors stem from a man aged 18 to 29 in good health.

This clone was seen once. The chain recombines TRBV28 with TRBJ2-7, with 10 positions matching TRBD1. V lost 3 bases to trimming and J lost 7 bases; unmatched junction nucleotides: 6. The germline gives CDR1 MDHEN, CDR2 SYDVKM. The CDR3 loop spans 14 amino acids. CDR3 nucleotide sequence: TGTGCCAGCAGTTTGACAGGGGGCTCTAGAGAGCAGTACTTC. Protein sequence: CASSLTGGSREQYF.

The table lists this clone with a few counts. The chain couples TRBV29-1 to TRBJ2-2; 8 bases match TRBD1. Trimming at V came to 4 bases and at J to 7 bases, leaving 8 bases not matched to a gene. CDR1 is SQVTM and CDR2 is ANQGSEA in the germline V gene. The CDR3 has 14 residues. Here the CDR3 reads CSVGGRQGLGELFF. The CDR3 nucleotides read TGCAGCGTTGGAGGGAGACAGGGGCTCGGGGAGCTGTTTTTT.

This clone was counted only a few times. V is TRBV5-1 and J is TRBJ1-4; 8 bases are shared with TRBD1. V lost 0 bases and J lost 8; bases outside the gene matches: 9. CDR1 is SGHRS, CDR2 YFSETQ, per germline. The CDR3 is 16 amino acids. In DNA, the CDR3 is TGCGCCAGCAGCTTGGTGCCTGGGACAGGTCAGGAAAAACTGTTTTTT. Translating it yields CASSLVPGTGQEKLFF.

About this clone: Other DNA sequences in this specimen translate into the identical CDR3. The CDR3 reads CATSRAREARSGANVLTF. The CDR3 nucleotides read TGTGCCACCAGCAGAGCCCGGGAGGCGCGCTCTGGGGCCAACGTCCTGACTTTC. This rearrangement joins TRBV15 to TRBJ2-6; TRBD2 agrees at 7 bases. Trimming cost V 1 base and J 0 bases; bases outside gene matches: 6. Per germline, CDR1 LNHNV and CDR2 YYDKDF (reference sequence). The CDR3 totals 18 residues.

This clone was counted only a few times. The chain's CDR3 is CAWTRDLYNSPLHF. As DNA, the CDR3 is TGTGCCTGGACCAGGGACCTCTATAATTCACCCCTCCACTTT. The V and J genes are TRBV30 and TRBJ1-6; D may be TRBD1 (5 bases). In germline, CDR1 is GTSNPN, CDR2 SVGIG (reference sequence). The CDR3 has 14 residues. Trimming cost V 4 bases and J 3 bases, with 10 bases left between them.

There are a few counts of this clone. A read error may account for a junction end that differs from germline. The V and J genes are TRBV7-2 and TRBJ2-6; D is ambiguous. The CDR3 extends over 15 amino acids. Germline CDR1 is SGHTA and CDR2 is FQGNSA. CDR3 protein: CASSQLNSGANVLTF. The CDR3 DNA sequence: TGCGCCAGCAGCCAGCTGAACTCTGGGGCCAACGTCCTGACTTTC. The whole variable domain, filled in from reference TRBV7-2 and TRBJ2-6, reads GAGVSQSPSNKVTEKGKDVELRCDPISGHTALYWYRQSLGQGLEFLIYFQGNSAPDKSGLPSDRFSAERTGGSVSTLTIQRTQQEDSAVYLCASSQLNSGANVLTFGAGSRLTVL.

This chain joins TRBV30 and TRBJ1-6; D may be TRBD1 (6 bases). The V and J ends lost 2 bases and 9 bases respectively, with 17 bases between them. This CDR3 spans 15 amino acids. Germline V lookup: CDR1 GTSNPN, CDR2 SVGIG (reference sequence). Written as DNA, the CDR3 is TGTGCCTGGAGTAAATCCACAGGGAAGGTTTCACCCCTCCACTTT. Protein: CAWSKSTGKVSPLHF.

This clone was detected a few times. The chain carries TRBV6-5 and TRBJ1-5, with D possibly TRBD1 on 5 matching bases. CDR3 length equals 14 residues. CDR1 is MNHEY, CDR2 SVGAGI, per germline. The V gene lost 6 bases and the J gene lost 9 bases, with 18 bases spanning the gap. For the CDR3, the DNA is TGTGCCAGCAGATATAACCAGGGCGGGGGGCCCCAGCATTTT. Translated, it gives CASRYNQGGGPQHF.

This sequence joins TRBV29-1 and TRBJ1-1; maybe TRBD1 (6 bases). V was pared by 4 bases and J by 0 bases, with 15 bases between. The CDR3 is made up of 15 amino acids. Looked up from germline, CDR1 is SQVTM and CDR2 is ANQGSEA. The CDR3 region is CSVGGVQGMNTEAFF. The CDR3 DNA reads as TGCAGCGTTGGGGGGGTACAGGGCATGAACACTGAAGCTTTCTTT.

In this sample, this clone turned up a few times. The chain's CDR3 is CASSYGGPREQYF. CDR3 bases: TGTGCCAGCAGTTACGGAGGGCCGCGCGAGCAGTACTTC. The V gene is TRBV6-5, the J gene TRBJ2-7; tentative D call: TRBD2 (6 bases). With 2 bases removed from V and 6 bases from J, the gap between germline ends came to 11 bases. The CDR3 length is 13 residues. The germline V gene has CDR1 MNHEY and CDR2 SVGAGI.

This clone was detected a few times. The chain carries TRBV14 and TRBJ1-4; 8 nucleotides align to TRBD1. The CDR3 covers 16 residues. V lost 1 base, J lost 7 bases, and 8 bases stayed unmatched. The germline CDR1 and CDR2 sequences are SGHDN and FVKESK. CDR3 in DNA: TGTGCCAGCAGCCAAGCTTTTTTCAGGGGGCGTGAAAAACTGTTTTTT. This sequence encodes CASSQAFFRGREKLFF.

The chain carries TRBV5-1 and TRBJ2-1, with 12 positions matching TRBD2. J was trimmed by 6 bases and V by 0 bases; bases with no gene match: 4. The germline gives CDR1 SGHRS, CDR2 YFSETQ. This CDR3 has 16 residues. CDR3 bases: TGCGCCAGCAGCTTGGGAGGACTAGCGGGGCGCAATGAGCAGTTCTTC. Its protein is CASSLGGLAGRNEQFF. The entire variable domain, with the rest obtained from reference TRBV5-1 and TRBJ2-1, is as follows: KAGVTQTPRYLIKTRGQQVTLSCSPISGHRSVSWYQQTPGQGLQFLFEYFSETQRNKGNFPGRFSGRQFSNSRSEMNVSTLELGDSALYLCASSLGGLAGRNEQFFGPGTRLTVL.

The chain recombines TRBV7-2 with TRBJ2-7; a possible D gene is TRBD2 (6 bases). V lost 1 base to trimming and J lost 2 bases, with 12 bases between them. Germline V gene sequence: CDR1 SGHTA, CDR2 FQGNSA. The CDR3 is 15 residues long. The CDR3 nucleotides are TGTGCCAGCAGCTTAGTGGCGGGACGACCCTACGAGCAGTACTTC. Amino acid sequence: CASSLVAGRPYEQYF.

The chain is built from TRBV6-6 and TRBJ2-3, with a possible D match to TRBD2 (6 bases). The CDR3 contains 13 residues. V lost 11 bases to trimming and J lost 0 bases, with 12 bases between them. Germline V gene data show CDR1 as MNHNY and CDR2 as SVGAGI (reference sequence). CDR3 coding DNA: TGTGCCTCAAAAGCGGGCAGCACAGATACGCAGTATTTT. Translation: CASKAGSTDTQYF.

The chain couples TRBV7-9 to TRBJ2-3; D uncertain. V was cut by 4 bases and J by 0 bases, with 17 bases left in between. Looked up from germline, CDR1 is SEHNR and CDR2 is FQNEAQ (reference sequence). CDR3 size: 17 residues. CDR3 residues: CASSSPTRASSTDTQYF. The CDR3 nucleotides are TGTGCCAGCAGCTCACCAACCCGCGCGAGTAGCACAGATACGCAGTATTTT.

CDR3 sequence reads: CASSLALRTALNTEAFF. In DNA form, the CDR3 reads TGTGCCAGCAGCTTAGCGCTACGGACAGCCTTGAACACTGAAGCTTTCTTT. The V call is TRBV7-2, the J call TRBJ1-1; tentative D call: TRBD1 (6 bases). This CDR3 has 17 amino acids. CDR1 is SGHTA and CDR2 is FQGNSA in the germline V gene. The V end was cut by 0 bases, the J end by 0 bases, with 14 bases between.

The chain employs TRBV19 and TRBJ2-7, with D possibly called TRBD1 or TRBD2 (5 bases each). CDR1 and CDR2 from the germline V gene are LNHDA and SQIVND (reference sequence). Trimming stripped 3 bases from V and 4 bases from J, with 16 bases between. The CDR3 totals 15 residues. This chain's CDR3 is CASSMGDGIKYEQYF. CDR3 nucleotides: TGTGCCAGTAGTATGGGGGACGGGATAAAGTACGAGCAGTACTTC.

The chain recombines TRBV20-1 with TRBJ2-7; D uncertain. V lost 6 bases and J 2 bases, leaving 8 bases between the germline ends. The CDR3 extends over 11 amino acids. Germline CDR1 DFQATT, CDR2 SNEGSKA (reference sequence). Here the CDR3 reads CSARFAYEQYF. As DNA, the CDR3 is TGCAGTGCCAGGTTCGCCTACGAGCAGTACTTC.

The CDR3 is CASSQERRYEQYF. The CDR3 DNA reads TGTGCCAGCAGCCAAGAAAGGCGGTACGAGCAGTACTTC. The rearrangement uses TRBV4-2 and TRBJ2-7; no firm D call. CDR1 is LGHNA and CDR2 is YNFKEQ in the germline V gene. V lost 0 bases and J 4 bases, leaving 7 bases between the germline ends. The CDR3 extends over 13 amino acids.

The J gene is TRBJ2-7, the V gene TRBV13, with 11 positions matching TRBD1. This CDR3 is built from 15 residues. CDR1 is PRHDT and CDR2 is FYEKMQ in the germline V gene (reference sequence). The V segment lost 5 bases and the J segment 5 bases; nucleotides outside the gene matches: 8. CDR3: CASSARTGGLHEQYF. The CDR3 region has the DNA TGTGCCAGCAGCGCTCGGACAGGGGGCCTGCACGAGCAGTACTTC.

The sample holds many counts of this clone. The CDR3 is CASSPRQDTEAFF. The CDR3 coding sequence is TGTGCCAGCTCACCCCGACAGGACACTGAAGCTTTCTTT. The V gene is TRBV18, the J gene TRBJ1-1, with a weak D call TRBD1 (6 bases). Trimming took 3 bases from V and 3 from J, leaving 8 bases between them. The germline CDR1 and CDR2 sequences are KGHSH and LQKENI. There are 13 residues in the CDR3.